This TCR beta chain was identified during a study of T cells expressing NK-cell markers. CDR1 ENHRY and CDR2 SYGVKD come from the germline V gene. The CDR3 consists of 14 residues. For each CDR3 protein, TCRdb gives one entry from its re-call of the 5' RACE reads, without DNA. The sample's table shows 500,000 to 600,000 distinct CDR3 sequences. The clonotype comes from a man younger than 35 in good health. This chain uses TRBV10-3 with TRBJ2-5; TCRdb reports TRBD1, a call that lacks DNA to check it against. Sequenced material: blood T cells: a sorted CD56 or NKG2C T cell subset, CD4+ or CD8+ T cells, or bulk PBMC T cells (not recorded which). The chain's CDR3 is CATLPGTGEETQYF.